Below are 14 T cell receptor beta chains sequenced from a single sample in a study of blood T cell repertoires in COVID-19. Using immunoSEQ multiplex PCR, the repertoire was profiled, and TCRdb retains in-frame clones only, with some absent. This sample has 21,000 or so clones, with 70% to 90% found just once. The specimen was peripheral blood. These receptors originate from a human donor in a cohort sampled during active COVID-19. The donor label of this sample is uncertain.

The chain is built from TRBV5-5 and TRBJ2-1; the D is unclear. CDR1 is SGHKS, CDR2 YYEKEE, per germline (reference sequence). V was pared by 2 bases and J by 0 bases, with 12 bases between. This CDR3 region has 16 residues. This CDR3 is CASSLSVQISYNEQFF. The DNA for the CDR3 is TGTGCCAGCAGCTTATCTGTGCAGATCTCCTACAATGAGCAGTTCTTC.

The rearrangement uses TRBV10-3 and TRBJ1-1, with 8 nucleotides matching TRBD1. The J segment lost 4 bases and the V segment lost 6 bases, leaving 10 bases of the junction unmatched. The CDR3 is 15 residues long. CDR1 and CDR2 from the germline V gene are ENHRY and SYGVKD. DNA for the CDR3: TGTGCCATCAGCGTCAGGGGGCGGGTGGGCACTGAAGCTTTCTTT. Amino acid sequence: CAISVRGRVGTEAFF.

The DNA of the CDR3 is TGTGCCAGCAGCTTGGGGACTAGCGGCCAAGAGACCCAGTACTTC. It codes for CASSLGTSGQETQYF. The rearrangement links TRBV5-4 to TRBJ2-5; 10 nucleotides line up with TRBD2. Per germline, CDR1 SGHNT and CDR2 YYREEE (reference sequence). The CDR3 consists of 15 residues. The V segment lost 0 bases and the J segment 1 base; nucleotides outside the gene matches: 0.

This chain connects TRBV20-1 to TRBJ2-5; D call uncertain. The V end was cut by 5 bases, the J end by 4 bases, with 5 bases between. The CDR3 runs 10 residues. CDR1 and CDR2 from the germline V gene are DFQATT and SNEGSKA (reference sequence). The CDR3 coding sequence is TGCAGTGCTCATAGAGAGACCCAGTACTTC. Translation: CSAHRETQYF.

The chain is built from TRBV10-3 and TRBJ2-1; TRBD2 might be the D (5 bases). The CDR3 totals 15 residues. Germline V lookup: CDR1 ENHRY, CDR2 SYGVKD. The ends were cut back, 3 bases at V and 4 bases at J, with 13 bases in the middle. CDR3 bases: TGTGCCATCAGTGACCCGACTATTATTTACAATGAGCAGTTCTTC. This codes for CAISDPTIIYNEQFF.

This clone has only a few counts. The chain employs TRBV21-1 and TRBJ2-2; the D call of TRBD2 is as the table states it, not checked on the DNA. TRBV21-1 is marked as a pseudogene. This CDR3 is 14 amino acids long. CDR3 region: CASRGLEGTGELFF. The DNA for the CDR3 is TGTGCCAGCAGGGGACTAGAGGGCACCGGGGAGCTGTTTTTT.

The chain's CDR3 is CASSFGLAGGTTYEQYF. DNA for the CDR3: TGTGCCAGCAGTTTCGGACTAGCGGGGGGGACCACCTACGAGCAGTACTTC. V and J are TRBV6-2 or TRBV6-3 and TRBJ2-7, with 15 nucleotides matching TRBD2. V dropped 4 bases and J dropped 2; count of bases not matched to a gene: 6. Germline CDR1 reads MNHEY; CDR2 reads SVGEGT. The CDR3 length is 17 residues.

The chain uses TRBV28 and TRBJ1-2; unclear D gene. This CDR3 contains 16 residues. CDR1 MDHEN and CDR2 SYDVKM come from the germline V gene. The V end lost 7 bases, the J end lost 8 bases, and 26 bases lay between the germline ends. The CDR3 DNA sequence: TGTGCCAGCACCCGCAGCGGAGCAAATCTTCTGGGGGGCTACACCTTC. This translates into CASTRSGANLLGGYTF.

This clone was picked up one time. The chain recombines TRBV6-1 with TRBJ2-2; the D gene is possibly TRBD1 (6 bases). The germline V and J ends were trimmed by 3 bases and 8 bases, with 13 bases remaining between them. CDR1 and CDR2 from the germline V gene are MNHNS and SASEGT. The CDR3 runs to 14 residues. The CDR3 sequence: CASSDSSGAGELFF. DNA of the CDR3: TGTGCCAGCAGTGATTCCTCAGGGGCTGGGGAGCTGTTTTTT.

This chain joins TRBV7-2 and TRBJ2-3; TRBD1 is a possible D gene (5 bases). Per germline, CDR1 SGHTA and CDR2 FQGNSA. This CDR3 is 15 amino acids long. The germline V and J ends were trimmed by 5 bases and 4 bases, with 16 bases remaining between them. DNA for the CDR3: TGTGCCAGCAGCCCCCTAACGCTCAGGGCAGATACGCAGTATTTT. Its protein product is CASSPLTLRADTQYF.

In its sample, this clone was seen a few times. This chain connects TRBV7-9 to TRBJ2-7; 7 bases are a match to TRBD1. With 4 bases clipped from V and 7 bases from J, the junction kept 10 bases outside the gene matches. CDR1 SEHNR and CDR2 FQNEAQ come from the germline V gene (reference sequence). This CDR3 region has 14 residues. CDR3 sequence: CASSWGQSTGEQYF. The CDR3 nucleotides are TGTGCCAGCAGCTGGGGACAGTCAACGGGAGAGCAGTACTTC.

The chain combines TRBV5-1 with TRBJ2-7, with a possible D match to TRBD1 (5 bases). V was shortened by 4 bases and J by 2 bases, with 16 bases between the two germline ends. In germline, CDR1 is SGHRS, CDR2 YFSETQ. The CDR3 totals 15 residues. The CDR3 loop reads CASSPRDSWAYEQYF. CDR3 in DNA: TGCGCCAGCAGCCCCCGAGACAGCTGGGCCTACGAGCAGTACTTC.

The chain employs TRBV27 and TRBJ2-2; perhaps TRBD2 as D (6 bases). Germline values: CDR1 MNHEY, CDR2 SMNVEV (reference sequence). CDR3 length: 12 amino acids. V was clipped by 11 bases and J by 5 bases, with 12 bases between them. The CDR3, as DNA: TGTGCCTCGGAGGGCGATACCGGGGAGCTGTTTTTT. Its translation: CASEGDTGELFF.

The rearrangement links TRBV5-6 to TRBJ2-3; 8 bases align to TRBD2. Germline CDR1 and CDR2: SGHDT and YYEEEE. This CDR3 spans 16 amino acids. V shed 0 bases, J shed 0 bases, and the junction held 3 bases outside the gene matches. CDR3 residues: CASSLGGRISTDTQYF. The CDR3 DNA follows: TGTGCCAGCAGCTTGGGCGGGAGGATTAGCACAGATACGCAGTATTTT.